This T cell receptor beta chain was found in a study of T cell responses to AZD1222 COVID-19 vaccine. Notes on the study in general: Without day 14 samples, only post-peak T cell repertoires were studied. Clonal diversity was possibly underestimated, and the donors were mostly white British, with more females. Spike-specific TCR repertoires showed rising breadth and depth after two AZD1222 doses.

CDR3 length: 11 residues. V lost 10 bases and J 4 bases, leaving 7 bases between the germline ends. The V gene's germline CDR1 is MNHEY and CDR2 SMNVEV (reference sequence). The protocol was immunoSEQ multiplex PCR, while the TCRdb copy is restricted to in-frame clones and leaves out a portion. Of 92,000 or so clones in the sample, around 90% were seen once. To note about this clone: Its antigen is as yet unknown.

This chain connects TRBV27 to TRBJ2-2; D is unresolved. The input for sequencing was peripheral blood, taken on day 0 of AZD1222 vaccination. The clonotype originates from an adult in good health. For the CDR3, the DNA is TGTGCCACCACACTCACCGGGGAGCTGTTTTTT. It codes for CATTLTGELFF.